This T cell receptor (beta chain) emerged from a study of OX40 agonist ivuxolimab in advanced cancers. Study as a whole: With a range of about 20 to 79, age averaged about 58 years, and roughly 80% were male. Prior checkpoint blockade (anti-PD-1, anti-PD-L1 or anti-CTLA-4) was permitted; around 39% had it.

Only in-frame clones appear in the TCRdb table, and some are missing; sequencing was by immunoSEQ multiplex PCR. This sample yields 48,000 or so clones, of which around 87% are seen a single time; 1.9% belongs to the top ten. The CDR3 totals 17 residues. Germline loops: CDR1 SGHDT, CDR2 YYEEEE. V was pared by 2 bases and J by 5 bases, with 4 bases of the junction left unmatched. The chain uses TRBV5-6 and TRBJ2-1; 16 bases agree with TRBD2. The TCR comes from an adult with an advanced solid tumor such as melanoma, head and neck, liver or kidney cancer. This material consisted of CD4+ or CD8+ T cells sorted from blood, taken in a trial of the OX40 agonist ivuxolimab. The CDR3 bases are TGTGCCAGCAGCTTCGGGACTAGCGGGAGGGCCCACAATGAGCAGTTCTTC. Its protein is CASSFGTSGRAHNEQFF.